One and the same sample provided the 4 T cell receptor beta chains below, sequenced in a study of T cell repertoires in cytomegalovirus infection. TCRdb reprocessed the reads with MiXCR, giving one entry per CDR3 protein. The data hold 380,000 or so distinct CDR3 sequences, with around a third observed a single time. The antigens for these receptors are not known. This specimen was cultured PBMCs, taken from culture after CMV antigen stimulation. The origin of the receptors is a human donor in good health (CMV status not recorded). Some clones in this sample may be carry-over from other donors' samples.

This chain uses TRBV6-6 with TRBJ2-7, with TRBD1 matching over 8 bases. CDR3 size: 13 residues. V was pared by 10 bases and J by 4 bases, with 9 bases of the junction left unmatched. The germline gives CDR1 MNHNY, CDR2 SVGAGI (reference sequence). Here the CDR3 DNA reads TGTGCCATAAATACAGGGGGTCCGTACGAGCAGTACTTC. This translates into CAINTGGPYEQYF.

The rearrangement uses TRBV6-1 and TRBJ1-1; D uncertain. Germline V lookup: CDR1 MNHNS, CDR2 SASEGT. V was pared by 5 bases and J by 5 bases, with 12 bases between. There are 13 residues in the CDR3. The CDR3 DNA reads TGTGCCAGCAGTTACGACGGTATTACTGAAGCTTTCTTT. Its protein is CASSYDGITEAFF.

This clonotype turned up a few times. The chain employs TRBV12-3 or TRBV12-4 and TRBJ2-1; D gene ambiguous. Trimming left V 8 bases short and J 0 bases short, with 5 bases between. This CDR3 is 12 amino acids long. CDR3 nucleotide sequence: TGTGCCAGCCGGAACTCCTACAATGAGCAGTTCTTC. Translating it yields CASRNSYNEQFF.

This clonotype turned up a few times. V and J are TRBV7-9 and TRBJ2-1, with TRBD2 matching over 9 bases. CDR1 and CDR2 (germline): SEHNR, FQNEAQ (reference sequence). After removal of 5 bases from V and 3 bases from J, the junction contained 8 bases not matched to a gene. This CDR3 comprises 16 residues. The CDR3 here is CASSLIGLANYNEQFF. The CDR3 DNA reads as TGTGCCAGCAGCCTAATCGGACTAGCGAACTACAATGAGCAGTTCTTC.